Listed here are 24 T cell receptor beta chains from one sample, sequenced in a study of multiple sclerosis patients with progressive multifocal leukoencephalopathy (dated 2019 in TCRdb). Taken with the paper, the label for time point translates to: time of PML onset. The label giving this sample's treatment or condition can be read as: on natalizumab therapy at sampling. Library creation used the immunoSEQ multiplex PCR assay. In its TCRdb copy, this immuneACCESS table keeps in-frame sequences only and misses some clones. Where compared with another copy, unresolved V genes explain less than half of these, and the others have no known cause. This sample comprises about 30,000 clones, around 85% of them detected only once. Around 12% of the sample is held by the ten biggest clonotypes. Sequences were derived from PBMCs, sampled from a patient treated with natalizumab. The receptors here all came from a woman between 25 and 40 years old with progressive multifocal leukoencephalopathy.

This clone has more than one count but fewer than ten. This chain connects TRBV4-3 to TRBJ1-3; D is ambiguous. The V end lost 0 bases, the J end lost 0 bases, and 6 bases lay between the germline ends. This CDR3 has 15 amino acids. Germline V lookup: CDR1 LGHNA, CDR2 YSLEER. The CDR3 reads CASSQDRTSGNTIYF. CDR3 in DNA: TGCGCCAGCAGCCAAGACAGGACCTCTGGAAACACCATATATTTT.

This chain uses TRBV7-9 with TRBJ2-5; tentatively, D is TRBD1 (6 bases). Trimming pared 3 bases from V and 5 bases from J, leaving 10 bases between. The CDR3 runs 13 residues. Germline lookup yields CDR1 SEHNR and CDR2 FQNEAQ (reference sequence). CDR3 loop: CASSFLGAETQYF. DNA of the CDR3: TGTGCCAGCAGCTTTTTGGGGGCGGAGACCCAGTACTTC. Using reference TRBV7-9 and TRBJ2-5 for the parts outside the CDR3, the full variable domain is DTGVSQNPRHKITKRGQNVTFRCDPISEHNRLYWYRQTLGQGPEFLTYFQNEAQLEKSRLLSDRFSAERPKGSFSTLEIQRTEQGDSAMYLCASSFLGAETQYFGPGTRLLVL.

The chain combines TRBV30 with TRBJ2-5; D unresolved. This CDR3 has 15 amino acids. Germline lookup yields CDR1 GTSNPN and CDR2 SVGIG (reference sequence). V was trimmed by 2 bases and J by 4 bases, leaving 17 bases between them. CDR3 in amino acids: CAWSRTRAVGETQYF. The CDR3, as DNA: TGTGCCTGGAGTCGGACCCGGGCCGTCGGAGAGACCCAGTACTTC.

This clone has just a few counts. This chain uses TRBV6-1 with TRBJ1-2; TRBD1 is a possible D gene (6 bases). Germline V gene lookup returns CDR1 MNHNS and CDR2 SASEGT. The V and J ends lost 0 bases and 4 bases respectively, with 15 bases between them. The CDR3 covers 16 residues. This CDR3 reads CASSEAADSARYGYTF. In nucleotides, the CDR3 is TGTGCCAGCAGTGAAGCTGCGGACAGTGCCCGCTATGGCTACACCTTC.

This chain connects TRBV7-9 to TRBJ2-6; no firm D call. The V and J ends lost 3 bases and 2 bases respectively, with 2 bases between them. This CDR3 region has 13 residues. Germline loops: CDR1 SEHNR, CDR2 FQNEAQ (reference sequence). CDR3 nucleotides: TGTGCCAGCAGCTTCACTGGGGCCAACGTCCTGACTTTC. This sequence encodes CASSFTGANVLTF.

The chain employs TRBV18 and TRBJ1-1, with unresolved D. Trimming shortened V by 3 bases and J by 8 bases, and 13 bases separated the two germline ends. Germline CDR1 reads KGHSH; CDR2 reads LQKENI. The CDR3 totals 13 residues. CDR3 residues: CASSPAENTEAFF. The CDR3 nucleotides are TGTGCCAGCTCACCGGCGGAGAATACCGAAGCTTTCTTT.

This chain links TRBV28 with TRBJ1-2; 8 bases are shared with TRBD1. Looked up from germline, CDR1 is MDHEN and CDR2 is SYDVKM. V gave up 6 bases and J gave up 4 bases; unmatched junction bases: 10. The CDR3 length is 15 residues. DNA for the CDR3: TGTGCCAGCAGACAACAGGGGGGAGAAGTCTATGGCTACACCTTC. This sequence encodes CASRQQGGEVYGYTF.

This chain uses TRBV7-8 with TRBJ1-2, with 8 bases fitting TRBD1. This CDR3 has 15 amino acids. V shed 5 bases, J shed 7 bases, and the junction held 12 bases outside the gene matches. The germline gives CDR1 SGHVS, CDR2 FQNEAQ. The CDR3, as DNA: TGTGCCAGCAGCGAGACAGGGGCTTGGGGCTCTGGCTACACCTTC. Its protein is CASSETGAWGSGYTF.

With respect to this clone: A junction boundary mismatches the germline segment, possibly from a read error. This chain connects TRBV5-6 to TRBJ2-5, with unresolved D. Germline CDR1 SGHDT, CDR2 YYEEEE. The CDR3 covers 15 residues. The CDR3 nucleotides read TGTGCCAGCAGTAACCCGGGCCGGTACCAAGAGGCCCAGTACTTC. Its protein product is CASSNPGRYQEAQYF.

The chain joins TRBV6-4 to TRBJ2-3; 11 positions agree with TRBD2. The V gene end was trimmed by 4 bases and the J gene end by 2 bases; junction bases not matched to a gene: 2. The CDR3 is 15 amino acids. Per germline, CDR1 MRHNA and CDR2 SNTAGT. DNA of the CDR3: TGTGCCAGCAGTGTTAGCGGGGGGGCCACAGATACGCAGTATTTT. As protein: CASSVSGGATDTQYF.

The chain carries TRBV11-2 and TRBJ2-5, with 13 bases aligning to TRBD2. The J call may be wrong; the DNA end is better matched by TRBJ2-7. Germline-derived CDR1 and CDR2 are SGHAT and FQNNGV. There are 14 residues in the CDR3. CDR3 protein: CASSWTSGGYEQYF. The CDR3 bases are TGTGCCAGCAGCTGGACTAGCGGGGGCTACGAGCAGTACTTC.

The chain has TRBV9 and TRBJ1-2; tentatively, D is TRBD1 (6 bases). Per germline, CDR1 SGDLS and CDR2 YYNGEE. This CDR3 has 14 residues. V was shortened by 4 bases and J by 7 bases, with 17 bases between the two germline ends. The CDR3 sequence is CASSFRAGGGGYTF. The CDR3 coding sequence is TGTGCCAGCAGCTTCCGAGCCGGGGGCGGTGGCTACACCTTC.

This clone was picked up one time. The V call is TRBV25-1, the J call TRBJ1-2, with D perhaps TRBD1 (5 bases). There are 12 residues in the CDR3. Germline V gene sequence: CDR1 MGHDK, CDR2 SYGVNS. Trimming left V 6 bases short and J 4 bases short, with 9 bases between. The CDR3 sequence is CASRRGIYGYTF. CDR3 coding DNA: TGTGCCAGCAGACGGGGCATCTATGGCTACACCTTC.

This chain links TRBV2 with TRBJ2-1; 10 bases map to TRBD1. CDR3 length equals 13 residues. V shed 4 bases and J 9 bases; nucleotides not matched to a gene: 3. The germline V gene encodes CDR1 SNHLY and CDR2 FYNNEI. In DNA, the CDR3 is TGTGCCAGCAGTGTGGGACAGGGGATTGAGCAGTTCTTC. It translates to CASSVGQGIEQFF.

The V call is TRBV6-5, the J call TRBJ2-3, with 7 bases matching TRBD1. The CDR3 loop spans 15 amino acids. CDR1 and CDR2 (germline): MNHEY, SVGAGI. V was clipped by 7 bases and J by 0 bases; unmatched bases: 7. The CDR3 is CASTVGQASTDTQYF. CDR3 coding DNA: TGTGCCAGCACGGTAGGACAGGCTAGCACAGATACGCAGTATTTT.

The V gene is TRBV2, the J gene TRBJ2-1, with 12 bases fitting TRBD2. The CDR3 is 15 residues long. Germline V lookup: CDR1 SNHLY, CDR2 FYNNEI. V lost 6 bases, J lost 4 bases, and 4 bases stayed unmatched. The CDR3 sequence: CASSLTSGSYNEQFF. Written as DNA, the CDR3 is TGTGCCAGCAGCCTGACTAGCGGGAGTTACAATGAGCAGTTCTTC.

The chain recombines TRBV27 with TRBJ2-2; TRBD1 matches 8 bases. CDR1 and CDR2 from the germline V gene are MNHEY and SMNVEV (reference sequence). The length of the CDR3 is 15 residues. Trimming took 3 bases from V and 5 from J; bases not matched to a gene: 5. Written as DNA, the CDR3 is TGTGCCAGCAGTTTTATCCAGGGGGCAACCGGGGAGCTGTTTTTT. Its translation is CASSFIQGATGELFF.

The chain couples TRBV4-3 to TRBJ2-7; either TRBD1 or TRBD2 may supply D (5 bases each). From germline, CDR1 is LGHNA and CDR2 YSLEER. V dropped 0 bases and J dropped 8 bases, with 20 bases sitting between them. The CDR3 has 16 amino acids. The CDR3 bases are TGCGCCAGCAGCCAAGATTTCGGGGACCAACCTACGAAGCAGTACTTC. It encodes CASSQDFGDQPTKQYF.

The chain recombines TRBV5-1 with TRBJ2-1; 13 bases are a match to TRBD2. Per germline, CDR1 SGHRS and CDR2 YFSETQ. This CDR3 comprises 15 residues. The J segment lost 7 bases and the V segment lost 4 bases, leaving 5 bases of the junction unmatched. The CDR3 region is CASSDGTSGANEQFF. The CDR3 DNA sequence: TGCGCCAGCAGCGACGGGACTAGCGGGGCAAATGAGCAGTTCTTC.

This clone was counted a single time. The CDR3 is CASSFYVRGDTQYF. CDR3 DNA: TGTGCCAGCAGCTTTTACGTTCGGGGGGATACGCAGTATTTT. The V call is TRBV11-2, the J call TRBJ2-3, with D possibly being TRBD2 (6 bases). Looked up from germline, CDR1 is SGHAT and CDR2 is FQNNGV. V was pared by 3 bases and J by 6 bases, with 13 bases between. This CDR3 is 14 amino acids long.

As DNA, the CDR3 is TGCGCCAGCAGCCCCTTAGCGGGGGGGCCGGTCTCAGATACGCAGTATTTT. It translates to CASSPLAGGPVSDTQYF. The gene calls are TRBV5-1 and TRBJ2-3; 11 bases agree with TRBD2. The V gene end was trimmed by 4 bases and the J gene end by 4 bases; junction bases not matched to a gene: 11. The CDR3 is 17 amino acids. Germline CDR1 is SGHRS and CDR2 is YFSETQ.

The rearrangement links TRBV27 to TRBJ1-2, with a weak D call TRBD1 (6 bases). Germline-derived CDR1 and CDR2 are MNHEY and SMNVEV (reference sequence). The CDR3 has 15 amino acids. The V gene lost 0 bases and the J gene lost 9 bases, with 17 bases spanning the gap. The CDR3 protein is CASSLSNEGDLSYTF. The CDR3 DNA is TGTGCCAGCAGTTTATCGAACGAGGGGGACCTAAGCTACACCTTC.

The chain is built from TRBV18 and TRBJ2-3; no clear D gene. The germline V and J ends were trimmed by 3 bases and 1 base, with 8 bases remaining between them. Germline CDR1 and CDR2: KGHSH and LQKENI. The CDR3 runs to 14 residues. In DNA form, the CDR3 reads TGTGCCAGCTCACCGGGGTTGGGCACAGATACGCAGTATTTT. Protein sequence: CASSPGLGTDTQYF.

The CDR3 DNA follows: TGTGCCAGTAGTATGCGGGGTAGACAGGGTTTGGTTGAAAAACTGTTTTTT. It specifies CASSMRGRQGLVEKLFF. The chain uses TRBV19 and TRBJ1-4; TRBD1 aligns across 7 bases. V was pared by 3 bases and J by 7 bases, with 14 bases of the junction left unmatched. This CDR3 region has 17 residues. Germline assignment: CDR1 LNHDA and CDR2 SQIVND (reference sequence).